The clone carrying this TCR beta chain has a count of ten or more. The data were taken from a study of regulatory T cells in long-lasting Graves disease. The time point: persistent/refractory GD, antithyroid drugs over 5 years with positive TRAb. The TCR library was made from RNA extracted from PBMCs. V lost 4 bases and J lost 3; bases outside the gene matches: 6. CDR3 length: 14 amino acids. Germline assignment: CDR1 GTSNPN and CDR2 SVGIG (reference sequence). In building TCR beta libraries, iRepertoire HTBI primers were used together with Arm-PCR of CDR3 regions. TCRdb analysed the multiplex PCR reads with MiXCR anew, one entry per CDR3 protein. The table includes roughly 470,000 distinct CDR3 sequences, roughly 20% detected once.

This specimen was peripheral blood mononuclear cells (PBMCs), taken when the disease was refractory, from a patient treated with antithyroid drugs. The clonotype comes from a female donor with Graves disease. The chain uses TRBV30 and TRBJ2-7; 10 bases align to TRBD2. For the CDR3, the DNA is TGTGCCTGGAAGACTAGCGGGTGGATCTACGAGCAGTACTTC. Protein sequence: CAWKTSGWIYEQYF.